This T cell receptor (beta chain) was obtained from a study of T cell clonality in common variable immunodeficiency (dated by TCRdb to the mid-2010s). Study-wide findings and limitations: Compared with healthy controls, CVID subjects showed increased TCRbeta clonality (t-test p = 0.018), a feature most characteristic of about a third of subjects. Although equal DNA input was used, an average of about 81,820 unique sequences per sample was obtained for controls, compared with some 34,000 for CVID samples. Healthy controls shared more TCRbeta clones with each other than CVID subjects shared among themselves (p < 0.0001). Correlations of repertoire features with clinical complications were constrained by heterogeneity among patients within the CVID cohort. According to the authors, finding the cause of the higher clonality in CVID would require sequencing the repertoires of T cell subpopulations. CVID TCRbeta sequences were reported to have fewer deletions and N-nucleotide insertions and to lack highly modified clones with 13 or more V deletions.

Most CVID patients and most healthy controls were of Caucasian heritage. Heparinized peripheral whole blood samples of roughly 5 to 8.5 ml were obtained from each donor. Genomic DNA from adults with common variable immune deficiency (CVID) and from healthy adult controls was used for sequencing of TCRbeta CDR3 repertoires. There were approximately 22 healthy adult volunteers in the control group (about 12 female and ten or so male), ranging in age from about 23 to 75 years, with a mean age of nearly 35. To isolate peripheral blood mononuclear cells, diluted blood was subjected to density centrifugation over Hypaque 1077 or Ficoll-Paque. Genomic DNA was obtained from unsorted mononuclear cells through either Qiagen column purification or a centrifugation-based method. Points on this clone: Its antigen remains unidentified. The DNA ends 3 residues before the CDR3 does, and the rest of the CDR3 is filled in from the germline J gene.

From the germline V gene (reference sequence), CDR1 is DFQATT and CDR2 is SNEGSKA. Cut back by 5 bases and 2 bases, the V and J ends lie 16 bases apart. The CDR3 covers 15 residues, taking in both the cysteine and the phenylalanine. Sequencing covers 36 bases of the CDR3, shown here with the frame starting at base 1. CVID samples and control samples contributed equivalent amounts of genomic DNA as sequencing input. For every sample, a 60 bp segment covering the rearranged TCRbeta CDR3 region was amplified and then sequenced. The immunoSEQ assay, a bias-corrected multiplex PCR combined with high-throughput sequencing, was used to amplify TCRbeta. The original methods were these. Each unique nucleotide sequence was treated as a clone and annotated with V, D and J genes, copy number and frequency. Sequences were labeled productive if in frame, and non-productive if out of frame or containing stop codons. Clonality was calculated from Shannon's entropy as previously described. The predicted amino acid sequences of productive clones were used to derive the mean CDR3 Kyte-Doolittle hydropathy. Scaled V gene usage was hierarchically clustered using Manhattan distance and complete linkage with the R hclust function. Sharing of clones by CDR3 amino acid sequence was evaluated through resampling of 12 repertoires per group over 100 rounds. The repertoires were searched for 70 published EBV-specific and roughly 240 published CMV-specific TCRbeta sequences. Two CVID samples yielding fewer than 10,000 sequences were excluded from analysis, leaving 42 CVID repertoires. TCRdb took this table from immuneACCESS and kept in-frame rearrangements with V and J called. Such tables lack part of the clones; where checked against another copy, unresolved V genes explain under half of the gap, and the rest is unexplained. The V and J calls and the clone size are those of that table, but D and trimming were determined from the DNA. The sample has approximately 34,000 clones on record, with no singletons. Of the sample, under 4.5% falls within the top ten clones.

Rearrangement joined TRBV20-1 to TRBJ1-5, with a tentative D gene TRBD1 over 5 matching bases. Specimen: peripheral blood mononuclear cells. This clonotype was sampled from a person aged 18 to 75 in good health. Partial CDR3 DNA: TGCAGTGCTTTAAACGTCGGAGGGGGCAATCAGCCC. Its protein reads: CSALNVGGGNQP. The full CDR3 is CSALNVGGGNQPQHF.